Listed below are T cell receptor beta chains from one sample, sequenced in a study of identical twins. TCRdb re-called the 5' RACE reads with MiXCR, one entry per CDR3 protein. The table has approximately 600,000 distinct CDR3 sequences, less than 9% seen once; the top ten hold around 1.6%. These same records also appear under a second study, on yellow fever vaccine responses in identical twins.

The specimen sequenced was PBMCs. Every receptor here comes from a young woman in good health. Both conserved end residues are part of each CDR3. D genes are given only for firm matches. Clone size appears in some rows only: once, few, many, or a class for an expanded clone.

.	TRBD1	TRBJ2-7	TRBV5-1	TGCGCCAGCCGCATGCGGAGACAGGGGACCTACGAGCAGTACTTC	CASRMRRQGTYEQYF
many	TRBD2	TRBJ2-7	TRBV20-1	TGCAGTGCTAGACTAGCGGGAGTGTACGAGCAGTACTTC	CSARLAGVYEQYF
few	TRBD1	TRBJ2-1	TRBV24-1	TGTGCCACCGGGACAGGGATATACAATGAGCAGTTCTTC	CATGTGIYNEQFF
many	TRBD1	TRBJ1-5	TRBV6-2/TRBV6-3	TGTGCCAGCAGTTACGGACAGGAGAATCAGCCCCAGCATTTT	CASSYGQENQPQHF
.	TRBD1	TRBJ1-1	TRBV4-1	TGCGCCAGCAGCCAACCTGGGACAGGGGGGGCTGAAGCTTTCTTT	CASSQPGTGGAEAFF
few	.	TRBJ2-1	TRBV24-1	TGTGCCACCAGTGATTCCGGCTATGAGCAGTTCTTC	CATSDSGYEQFF
.	.	TRBJ1-1	TRBV10-1	TGCGCCAGCAGTGAAGACCCTGGGGGCACTGAAGCTTTCTTT	CASSEDPGGTEAFF
.	TRBD1	TRBJ2-5	TRBV20-1	TGCTGTGCTAGAGATCGAACAGGGGGCGGGGGTTGGGAGACCCAGTACTTC	CCARDRTGGGGWETQYF
many	TRBD1	TRBJ1-2	TRBV12-3/TRBV12-4	TGTGCCAGCAGTTTACCAGGGGGGAACTATGGCTACACCTTC	CASSLPGGNYGYTF
.	.	TRBJ1-3	TRBV28	TGTGCCAGCAGGTGGACAGCTGGAAACACCATATATTTT	CASRWTAGNTIYF
many	.	TRBJ2-3	TRBV6-2/TRBV6-3	TGTGCCAGCAGTCCCACCGATCTTAGGGGTGGATTGGGCCCTCGGGGGGATACGCAGTATTTT	CASSPTDLRGGLGPRGDTQYF
.	TRBD1	TRBJ1-4	TRBV10-3	TGTGCCATCAGTGAGGACAGGGTTAATGAAAACCTGTTTTTT	CAISEDRVNENLFF
.	TRBD2	TRBJ2-1	TRBV15	TGTGCCACCAGCAGAGCGGGAGGGCCCTACAATGAGCAGTTCTTC	CATSRAGGPYNEQFF
many	.	TRBJ2-7	TRBV25-1	TGTGCCAGCAGGAGACAGCGGATGAACTACTACGAGCAGTACTTC	CASRRQRMNYYEQYF
few	.	TRBJ2-2	TRBV7-6	TGTGCCAGCAGCCCGATATCTGGTAGGGCGAACACCGGGGAGCTGTTTTTT	CASSPISGRANTGELFF
few	.	TRBJ1-5	TRBV28	TGTGCCAGCAGTTTGGAGGAGGGACAGCCCCAGCATTTT	CASSLEEGQPQHF
.	.	TRBJ1-1	TRBV29-1	TGCAGCGTTTGGGGGGCGGTCACTGAAGCTTTCTTT	CSVWGAVTEAFF
few	.	TRBJ1-1	TRBV5-1	TGCGCCAGCAGTCCCGCTGTGGGGACAAACACTGAAGCTTTCTTT	CASSPAVGTNTEAFF
few	.	TRBJ1-4	TRBV4-1	TGCGCCAGCAGCCAAGATCGCCAAAAGTCTGCAACTAATGAAAAACTGTTTTTT	CASSQDRQKSATNEKLFF
many	TRBD1	TRBJ2-1	TRBV11-2	TGTGCCAGCAGCTTAGATTTTGTGAGGTACGGGACAGAAAACAGCCCAGGAGAGTTCTTC	CASSLDFVRYGTENSPGEFF
many	TRBD1	TRBJ1-6	TRBV29-1	TGCAGCGCCGGGACAGGGGGTGACTCACCCCTCCACTTT	CSAGTGGDSPLHF
many	.	TRBJ1-2	TRBV15	TGTGCCACCAGCAAAGATCGACAGTTCTATGGCTACACCTTC	CATSKDRQFYGYTF
many	TRBD1	TRBJ1-1	TRBV12-3/TRBV12-4	TGTGCCAGCAGTTGGACAGGGGGTGGCACTGAAGCTTTCTTT	CASSWTGGGTEAFF
many	TRBD1	TRBJ1-6	TRBV7-9	TGTGCCAGCAGCTTGGGGGGGACAGGGGAATTCCCCCTCCACTTT	CASSLGGTGEFPLHF
.	.	TRBJ2-3	TRBV24-1	TGTGCCACCAGTGTTGCAGATACGCAGTATTTT	CATSVADTQYF
many	.	TRBJ1-2	TRBV20-1	TGCAGTGCTACCGGACGGATAAACTATGGCTACACCTTC	CSATGRINYGYTF
.	.	TRBJ2-2	TRBV24-1	TGTGCCACCAGTTCTAGGGCAAACACCGGGGAGCTGTTTTTT	CATSSRANTGELFF
once	.	TRBJ2-4	TRBV5-6	TGTGCCAGCAGCTCCGTAGGACCAAACATTCAGTACTTC	CASSSVGPNIQYF
many	TRBD1	TRBJ1-6	TRBV10-3	TGTGCCATCAGCGGCGCAGGGGGCGAAGTTCAAGGCCTCCACTTT	CAISGAGGEVQGLHF
.	.	TRBJ2-3	TRBV7-8	TGTGCCAGCAGCTCCCATAAGCGGACTAGCACAGATACGCAGTATTTT	CASSSHKRTSTDTQYF
many	TRBD2	TRBJ2-1	TRBV6-5	TGTGCCAGCAGTTACGCGGGGGGGACAAACAATGAGCAGTTCTTC	CASSYAGGTNNEQFF
few	.	TRBJ2-1	TRBV12-3/TRBV12-4	TGTGCCAGCACCCCTACTACGGGCGGGAAAAACAATGAGCAGTTCTTC	CASTPTTGGKNNEQFF
.	.	TRBJ2-1	TRBV11-2	TGTGCCAGCTTACCCCAAAAGACAGGCGTATTGGATGAGCAGTTCTTC	CASLPQKTGVLDEQFF
.	.	TRBJ1-4	TRBV6-1	TGTGCCAGCAGTCCCGGTGCAGGGGAAAAACTGTTTTTT	CASSPGAGEKLFF
few	.	TRBJ2-3	TRBV10-3	TGTGCCATCAGTGGGAGAGATACGCAGTATTTT	CAISGRDTQYF
.	.	TRBJ1-1	TRBV19	TGTGCCAGTAGGGTGGGAAGTGACACTGAAGCTTTCTTT	CASRVGSDTEAFF
many	.	TRBJ2-1	TRBV24-1	TGTGCCACCAGTGATTTACTAGGGGGCAATGAGCAGTTCTTC	CATSDLLGGNEQFF
.	.	TRBJ2-1	TRBV20-1	TGCAGTCCCGCCGGGACTCCTCAGTTCTTC	CSPAGTPQFF
few	TRBD2	TRBJ2-5	TRBV7-6	TGTGCCAGCAGCCCTCTAGGGGCTAGCGGGAGGGAGACCCAGTACTTC	CASSPLGASGRETQYF
.	TRBD2	TRBJ2-4	TRBV11-1	TGTGCCAGCAGCTCCCCGGGACTAGACGCGGGGGTAGCCAAAAACATTCAGTACTTC	CASSSPGLDAGVAKNIQYF
many	.	TRBJ2-1	TRBV7-9	TGTGCCAGCAGTACCGTATGGGTAAACAATGAGCAGTTCTTC	CASSTVWVNNEQFF
many	TRBD1	TRBJ1-1	TRBV12-3/TRBV12-4	TGTGCCAGCAGTCCAGGGGGATCGAACACTGAAGCTTTCTTT	CASSPGGSNTEAFF
.	TRBD2	TRBJ2-2	TRBV6-5	TGTGCCAGCAGTTACATTGGTAGCGGGTCGACCGGGGAGCTGTTTTTT	CASSYIGSGSTGELFF
.	.	TRBJ1-2	TRBV9	TGTGCCAGCAGCGTTCAGGACAGCTTCTATGGCTACACCTTC	CASSVQDSFYGYTF
many	.	TRBJ2-5	TRBV21-1	TGTGCCAGCAGCGGGGGGACTAGCGGGAGGGGAGAGACCCAGTACTTC	CASSGGTSGRGETQYF
.	.	TRBJ2-5	TRBV7-9	TGTGCCAGCAGCCGGAGTAGCGTCCAAGAGACCCAGTACTTC	CASSRSSVQETQYF
few	.	TRBJ2-2	TRBV7-9	TGTGCCAGCAGCCCGACATTAAACACCGGGGAGCTGTTTTTT	CASSPTLNTGELFF
few	TRBD1	TRBJ2-2	TRBV10-3	TGTGCCATCAGTGACTACTGGACAGGAAACACCGGGGAGCTGTTTTTT	CAISDYWTGNTGELFF